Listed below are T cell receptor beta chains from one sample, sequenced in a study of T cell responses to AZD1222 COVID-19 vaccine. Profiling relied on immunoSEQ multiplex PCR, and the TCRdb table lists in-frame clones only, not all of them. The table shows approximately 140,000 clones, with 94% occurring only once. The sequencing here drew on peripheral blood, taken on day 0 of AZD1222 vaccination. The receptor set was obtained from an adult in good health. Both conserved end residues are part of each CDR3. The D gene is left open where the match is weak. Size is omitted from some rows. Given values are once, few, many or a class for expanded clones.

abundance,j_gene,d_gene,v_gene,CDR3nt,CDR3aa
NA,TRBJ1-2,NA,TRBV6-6,TGTGCCAGCAGTTCGTCAGGGGTGGCATTGTCTCATGGCTACACCTTC,CASSSSGVALSHGYTF
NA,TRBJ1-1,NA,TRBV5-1,TGCGCCAGCAGCTCCATCGGGGGCGTGAACACTGAAGCTTTCTTT,CASSSIGGVNTEAFF
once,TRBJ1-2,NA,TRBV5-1,TGCGCCAGCAGCTTGGAAGGGGGTGGCTACACCTTC,CASSLEGGGYTF
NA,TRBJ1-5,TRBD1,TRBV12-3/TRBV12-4,TGTGCCAGCGCCGAGGCGACAGGGTGGGCCCAGCATTTT,CASAEATGWAQHF
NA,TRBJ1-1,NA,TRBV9,TGTGCCAGCAGCGTCCGGGACGCCGGAGGGAACACTGAAGCTTTCTTT,CASSVRDAGGNTEAFF
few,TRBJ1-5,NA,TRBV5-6,TGTGCCAGCAGCAAGGACGGGGGTCAGCCCCAGCATTTT,CASSKDGGQPQHF
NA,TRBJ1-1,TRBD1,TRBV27,TGTGCCAGCAGTCCCGACAGGGTTGAAGCTTTCTTT,CASSPDRVEAFF
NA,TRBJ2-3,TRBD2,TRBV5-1,TGCGCCAGCAGCGGCCCCGGGACTAGATCTGATACGCAGTATTTT,CASSGPGTRSDTQYF
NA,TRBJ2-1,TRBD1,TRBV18,TGTGCCAGCTCACCACTGACAGGGGGGAATGAGCAGTTCTTC,CASSPLTGGNEQFF
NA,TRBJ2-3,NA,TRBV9,TGTGCCAGCAGCCCCCAACAGCTAAGCACAGATACGCAGTATTTT,CASSPQQLSTDTQYF
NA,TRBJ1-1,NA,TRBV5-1,TGCGCCAGCAGCCCAAACAGTCGCTCAGGCTTGGACGCTGAAGCTTTCTTT,CASSPNSRSGLDAEAFF
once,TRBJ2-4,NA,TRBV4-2,TGTGCCAGCAGCCAAGATCGTATGGCGGGGGCCCCTGCTATAGCCAAAAACATTCAGTACTTC,CASSQDRMAGAPAIAKNIQYF
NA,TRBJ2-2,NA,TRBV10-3,TGTGCCATCGGCCTAACCATGGACACCGGGGAGCTGTTTTTT,CAIGLTMDTGELFF
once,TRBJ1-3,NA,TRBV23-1,TGCGCCAGCAGTCACCGGGCCGACGGAAACACCATATATTTT,CASSHRADGNTIYF
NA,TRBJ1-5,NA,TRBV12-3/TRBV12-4,TGTGCCAGCAGTTACGGGAGAAATCAGCCCCAGCATTTT,CASSYGRNQPQHF
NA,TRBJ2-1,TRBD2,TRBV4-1,TGCGCCAGCAGCCAATCCCGGACTAGCGGGAGCTACAATGAGCAGTTCTTC,CASSQSRTSGSYNEQFF
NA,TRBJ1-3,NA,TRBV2,TGTGCCAGGGGGACAACGGGCTCTGGAAACACCATATATTTT,CARGTTGSGNTIYF
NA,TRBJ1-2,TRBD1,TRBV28,TGTGCCAGCAGTGACCTGACAGGGTATACCTATGGCTACACCTTC,CASSDLTGYTYGYTF
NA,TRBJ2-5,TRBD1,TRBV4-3,TGCGCCAGCAGCCCAGGGGGTGCCGTGGAGACCCAGTACTTC,CASSPGGAVETQYF
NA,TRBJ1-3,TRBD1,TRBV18,TGTGCCAGCTCACCGAGGGACAGCGACTCTGGAAACACCATATATTTT,CASSPRDSDSGNTIYF
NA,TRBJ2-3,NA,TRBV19,TGTGCCAGTAGTATAGATGGGAGAACGCAGTATTTT,CASSIDGRTQYF
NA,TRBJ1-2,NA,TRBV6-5,TGTGCCAGCAGGGGGGACTGGATCGGCTACACCTTC,CASRGDWIGYTF
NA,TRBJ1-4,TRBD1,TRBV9,TGTGCCAGCAGCGTAGCTTCAGGGGGCGGTGAAAAACTGTTTTTT,CASSVASGGGEKLFF
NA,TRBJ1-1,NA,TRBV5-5,TGTGCCAGCAGCTTAGCGGGTGATTTGGGGGGCAGGGCCGGTACTGAAGCTTTCTTT,CASSLAGDLGGRAGTEAFF
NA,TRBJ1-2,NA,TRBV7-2,TGTGCCAGCAGCTCCGGGACCTCCTTCTATGGCTACACCTTC,CASSSGTSFYGYTF
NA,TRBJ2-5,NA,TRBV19,TGTGCCAGTAAATCGGGGTACCAAGAGACCCAGTACTTC,CASKSGYQETQYF
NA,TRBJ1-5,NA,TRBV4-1,TGCGCCAGCAGCCAAGATGGGAGAACCCATCAGCCCCAGCATTTT,CASSQDGRTHQPQHF
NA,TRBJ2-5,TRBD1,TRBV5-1,TGCGCCAGCAGCCCCCAGACAGGGAAAGAGACCCAGTACTTC,CASSPQTGKETQYF
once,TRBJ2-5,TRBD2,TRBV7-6,TGTGCCAGCAGCTCCAGACTAGCGGGAGTAGAGACCCAGTACTTC,CASSSRLAGVETQYF
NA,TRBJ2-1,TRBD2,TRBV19,TGTGCCAGTAGGTCAAGCGGGAGGGCCCGGAATGAGCAGTTCTTC,CASRSSGRARNEQFF
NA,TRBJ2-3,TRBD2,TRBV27,TGTGCCAGCAGTGCCCAAACTAGCGGGAGGGCCACTACGCCAAGAGATACGCAGTATTTT,CASSAQTSGRATTPRDTQYF
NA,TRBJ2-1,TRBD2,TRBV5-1,TGCGCCAGCAGCTTGGACGGGAGGGACTACAATGAGCAGTTCTTC,CASSLDGRDYNEQFF
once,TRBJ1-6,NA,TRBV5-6,TGTGCCAGCAGCCTGTATGGGGGGATTTCACCCCTCCACTTT,CASSLYGGISPLHF
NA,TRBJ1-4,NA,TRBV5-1,TGCGCCAGCAGCTCCATCGGGGGCGATAATGAAAAACTGTTTTTT,CASSSIGGDNEKLFF
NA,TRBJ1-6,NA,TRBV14,TGTGCCAGCAGCCAAGCAGGGAGGTCCTATAATTCACCCCTCCACTTT,CASSQAGRSYNSPLHF
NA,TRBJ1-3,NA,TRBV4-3,TGCGCCAGCAGCCAAGACATGGGCGGAAGAAACACCATATATTTT,CASSQDMGGRNTIYF